Presented here are 12 T cell receptor beta chains from one specimen sequenced in a study of Graves' ophthalmopathy and Graves' hyperthyroidism. Amplifying from RNA transcripts, the study obtained TCR beta CDR3 regions. The library came from an HTBI-primed first-round RT-PCR and a second-round multiplex PCR. TCRdb re-derived calls from the multiplex PCR reads in MiXCR, one entry per CDR3 protein. This table has 150,000 to 200,000 distinct CDR3 sequences, approximately 40% appearing once. Sequenced input: peripheral blood. These TCRs come from a man aged 25 to 45 with Graves' ophthalmopathy.

The chain couples TRBV6-2 or TRBV6-3 to TRBJ1-5; 8 bases are a match to TRBD1. Germline V CDR1 and CDR2: MNHEY, SVGEGT. The CDR3 length is 14 residues. Trimming took 6 bases from V and 6 from J; bases not matched to a gene: 7. CDR3 coding DNA: TGTGCCAGCAGCACGGACAGGGACTTTCAGCCCCAGCATTTT. Its translation is CASSTDRDFQPQHF.

This chain links TRBV6-1 with TRBJ2-5; 7 nucleotides line up with TRBD1. This CDR3 comprises 18 residues. V lost 1 base and J lost 0; bases outside the gene matches: 11. Germline V gives CDR1 MNHNS, CDR2 SASEGT. Here the CDR3 DNA reads TGTGCCAGCAGTGAAGAAGGGGGCAGGATCCAGTACCAAGAGACCCAGTACTTC. This codes for CASSEEGGRIQYQETQYF.

This clonotype was seen many times. The genes are TRBV6-5 and TRBJ2-7; 9 nucleotides line up with TRBD1. The CDR3 is 16 amino acids. In germline, CDR1 is MNHEY, CDR2 SVGAGI. The V and J ends lost 6 bases and 4 bases, in that order; junction bases with no gene match: 13. The CDR3 region is CASRGDRAGSTYEQYF. The CDR3 nucleotides read TGTGCCAGCAGAGGGGACAGGGCCGGGTCTACGTACGAGCAGTACTTC.

In this sample, this clonotype turned up many times. The chain is built from TRBV12-3 or TRBV12-4 and TRBJ1-1; maybe TRBD1 (6 bases). V was cut by 4 bases and J by 4 bases, with 13 bases left in between. This CDR3 spans 14 amino acids. CDR3 sequence (DNA): TGTGCCAGCAGTTCCATGGGGGGCGGCACTGAAGCTTTCTTT. It translates to CASSSMGGGTEAFF.

The chain joins TRBV6-1 to TRBJ1-2, with no clear D. This CDR3 region has 13 residues. The germline V and J ends were trimmed by 5 bases and 0 bases, with 7 bases remaining between them. CDR1 is MNHNS and CDR2 is SASEGT in the germline V gene. CDR3 amino acids: CASSPAANYGYTF. The CDR3 DNA follows: TGTGCCAGCAGTCCGGCGGCTAACTATGGCTACACCTTC.

The chain combines TRBV28 with TRBJ2-7; D perhaps matches TRBD1 (6 bases). The V end lost 11 bases, the J end lost 1 base, and 12 bases lay between the germline ends. This CDR3 comprises 12 residues. Per germline, CDR1 MDHEN and CDR2 SYDVKM. CDR3 sequence (DNA): TGTGCCGCGCCTCAGGGGTCCTACGAGCAGTACTTC. Its protein product is CAAPQGSYEQYF.

The rearrangement joins TRBV12-3 or TRBV12-4 to TRBJ1-2; D remains ambiguous. The CDR3 loop spans 12 amino acids. Trimming left V 3 bases short and J 8 bases short, with 10 bases between. This chain's CDR3 is CASSFNRVGYTF. The CDR3 coding sequence is TGTGCCAGCAGTTTTAATAGGGTCGGCTACACCTTC.

This chain uses TRBV7-8 with TRBJ2-5, with D unclear. Germline values: CDR1 SGHVS, CDR2 FQNEAQ. CDR3 length equals 14 residues. V was clipped by 10 bases and J by 4 bases, with 19 bases between them. CDR3 region: CATGLVAVLETQYF. In DNA, the CDR3 is TGTGCCACCGGCTTAGTGGCAGTTTTAGAGACCCAGTACTTC.

This clonotype was detected many times. J is TRBJ1-1 and V is TRBV14; D might be TRBD1 (6 bases). Germline assignment: CDR1 SGHDN and CDR2 FVKESK. CDR3 size: 15 residues. The V end was cut by 1 base, the J end by 0 bases, with 9 bases between. CDR3 in amino acids: CASSQARGLNTEAFF. The CDR3 DNA is TGTGCCAGCAGCCAAGCCAGGGGACTGAACACTGAAGCTTTCTTT.

The rearrangement uses TRBV5-1 and TRBJ1-6; D is unresolved. The CDR3 covers 13 residues. Germline loops: CDR1 SGHRS, CDR2 YFSETQ. Trimming removed 2 bases at V and 10 bases at J, with 10 bases between. The CDR3 bases are TGCGCCAGCAGCTTCGACGGGGAATCACCCCTCCACTTT. This encodes CASSFDGESPLHF.

In its sample, this clonotype was seen a few times. The rearrangement joins TRBV6-5 to TRBJ2-7, with D perhaps TRBD1 (6 bases). Per germline, CDR1 MNHEY and CDR2 SVGAGI. The V gene lost 0 bases and the J gene lost 5 bases, with 11 bases spanning the gap. This CDR3 region has 14 residues. The CDR3 coding sequence is TGTGCCAGCAGTTACTCTGGCAGGGGAAACGAGCAGTACTTC. As protein: CASSYSGRGNEQYF.

The V call is TRBV6-2 or TRBV6-3, the J call TRBJ2-6; 8 bases agree with TRBD1. The germline gives CDR1 MNHEY, CDR2 SVGEGT. Trimming at V came to 7 bases and at J to 2 bases, leaving 10 bases not matched to a gene. This CDR3 comprises 17 residues. The CDR3 DNA follows: TGTGCCAGCAAGCAGGGGGCGTCATTAACTGGGGCCAACGTCCTGACTTTC. Protein product: CASKQGASLTGANVLTF.